What follows are 22 T cell receptor beta chains derived from one specimen sequenced in a study of PD-L1 blockade in urothelial cancer. Assay used: immunoSEQ multiplex PCR; TCRdb lists only in-frame clones, some missing. The table includes around 130,000 clones, roughly 80% detected once. This sample's time point: pretreatment peripheral blood. Sequenced here: PBMCs, sampled around atezolizumab (anti-PD-L1) treatment. The receptors were gathered from a man aged 50-60 years with urothelial cancer.

The rearrangement links TRBV5-8 to TRBJ1-2; 7 nucleotides align to TRBD1. This CDR3 is 17 amino acids long. Per the germline V gene, CDR1 is SGHTS and CDR2 is YDEGEE. The V and J ends lost 4 bases and 8 bases, in that order; junction bases with no gene match: 20. The CDR3, as DNA: TGTGCCAGCAGCCTTCTCGGGACAGAGTTTGGAGGTATCGGCTACACCTTC. Translation gives CASSLLGTEFGGIGYTF.

With regard to this clone: The same CDR3 can be traced to other DNA sequences in this sample. The chain links TRBV7-9 to TRBJ1-5; TRBD1 is a possible D gene (6 bases). In germline, CDR1 is SEHNR, CDR2 FQNEAQ (reference sequence). CDR3 length: 13 residues. V was clipped by 1 base and J by 5 bases, with 6 bases between them. CDR3 bases: TGTGCCAGCAGCTTAGACAGGGATCAGCCCCAGCATTTT. As protein: CASSLDRDQPQHF. The whole variable domain, remainder taken from reference TRBV7-9 and TRBJ1-5, is DTGVSQNPRHKITKRGQNVTFRCDPISEHNRLYWYRQTLGQGPEFLTYFQNEAQLEKSRLLSDRFSAERPKGSFSTLEIQRTEQGDSAMYLCASSLDRDQPQHFGDGTRLSIL.

This clone was counted a few times. The rearrangement uses TRBV11-2 and TRBJ1-1; D is perhaps TRBD1 (5 bases). The CDR3 loop spans 14 amino acids. Germline V lookup: CDR1 SGHAT, CDR2 FQNNGV. V lost 5 bases and J lost 3, with 13 bases in between. Here the CDR3 reads CASSPGAVYTEAFF. In DNA form, the CDR3 reads TGTGCCAGCAGCCCTGGGGCGGTCTACACTGAAGCTTTCTTT.

The rearrangement joins TRBV5-8 to TRBJ2-1; TRBD2 agrees at 16 bases. Trimming removed 2 bases from V and 8 bases from J; junction bases left unmatched: 4. Per germline, CDR1 SGHTS and CDR2 YDEGEE. The CDR3 loop spans 16 amino acids. CDR3 coding DNA: TGTGCCAGCAGCTTAACGGGGACTAGCGGGAGGGATGAGCAGTTCTTC. Translated, it gives CASSLTGTSGRDEQFF.

The V call is TRBV5-4, the J call TRBJ2-7; D might be TRBD2 (6 bases). Trimming removed 4 bases from V and 1 base from J, with 18 bases in between. The length of the CDR3 is 16 residues. Germline V lookup: CDR1 SGHNT, CDR2 YYREEE (reference sequence). The CDR3 region has the DNA TGTGCCAGCAGCCGTGAGAACCCGGGACTTTCCTACGAGCAGTACTTC. Translating it yields CASSRENPGLSYEQYF.

This clone was seen more than once but under ten times. The chain has TRBV5-6 and TRBJ2-3; 10 bases map to TRBD2. The V segment lost 0 bases and the J segment 14 bases; nucleotides outside the gene matches: 15. From germline, CDR1 is SGHDT and CDR2 YYEEEE. This CDR3 has 16 amino acids. Here the CDR3 DNA reads TGTGCCAGCAGCTTGGTCGGGACTAGCGTCACCCCACGGGGGTATTTT. Protein: CASSLVGTSVTPRGYF.

The chain recombines TRBV2 with TRBJ1-1; a possible D gene is TRBD1 (6 bases). V lost 6 bases and J lost 2, with 13 bases in between. This CDR3 spans 14 amino acids. CDR1 and CDR2 from the germline V gene are SNHLY and FYNNEI. This chain's CDR3 is CASRTGYGNTEAFF. Written as DNA, the CDR3 is TGTGCCAGCAGAACAGGGTACGGAAACACTGAAGCTTTCTTT. The variable domain in full, completed from reference TRBV2 and TRBJ1-1, reads EPEVTQTPSHQVTQMGQEVILRCVPISNHLYFYWYRQILGQKVEFLVSFYNNEISEKSEIFDDQFSVERPDGSNFTLKIRSTKLEDSAMYFCASRTGYGNTEAFFGQGTRLTVV.

The V call is TRBV28, the J call TRBJ1-1; the match to TRBD1 covers 7 bases. Trimming removed 3 bases from V and 11 bases from J; junction bases left unmatched: 6. CDR1 is MDHEN, CDR2 SYDVKM, per germline. There are 12 residues in the CDR3. The CDR3 region is CASSLMTGRAFF. DNA of the CDR3: TGTGCCAGCAGTTTGATGACAGGGAGGGCTTTCTTT. Full variable domain (missing parts from reference TRBV28 and TRBJ1-1): DVKVTQSSRYLVKRTGEKVFLECVQDMDHENMFWYRQDPGLGLRLIYFSYDVKMKEKGDIPEGYSVSREKKERFSLILESASTNQTSMYLCASSLMTGRAFFGQGTRLTVV.

The chain is built from TRBV12-2 and TRBJ1-5; TRBD1, as called in the table, went unchecked against the DNA. TRBV12-2 is given as a pseudogene. CDR3 length: 15 amino acids. CDR3 DNA sequence: TGTGCAAGTCGCTTCGGGACAGCTAGCAATCAGCCCCAGCATTTT. Amino acid sequence: CASRFGTASNQPQHF.

V gene TRBV15 combines with J gene TRBJ2-4; D is undetermined. Germline values: CDR1 LNHNV, CDR2 YYDKDF (reference sequence). The CDR3 totals 14 residues. Trimming left V 0 bases short and J 4 bases short, with 7 bases between. The CDR3 spells CATSRDVGKNIQYF. The CDR3 bases are TGTGCCACCAGCAGAGATGTCGGGAAAAACATTCAGTACTTC.

The chain uses TRBV6-5 and TRBJ1-6; 11 nucleotides agree with TRBD1. Germline V gene data show CDR1 as MNHEY and CDR2 as SVGAGI. V dropped 5 bases and J dropped 9; count of bases not matched to a gene: 3. This CDR3 region has 14 residues. The CDR3 spells CASSGGQGGSPLHF. CDR3 nucleotides: TGTGCCAGCAGTGGGGGACAGGGGGGTTCACCCCTCCACTTT.

The chain employs TRBV5-1 and TRBJ2-1; D might be TRBD2 (5 bases). Germline lookup yields CDR1 SGHRS and CDR2 YFSETQ. This CDR3 spans 14 amino acids. Trimming took 2 bases from V and 6 from J, leaving 12 bases between them. The CDR3 region has the DNA TGCGCCAGCAGCTTCCAACTAGATTTCAATGAGCAGTTCTTC. Its translation: CASSFQLDFNEQFF.

The CDR3 spells CASSEPETNEKLFF. The CDR3 coding sequence is TGTGCCAGCAGTGAACCTGAGACTAATGAAAAACTGTTTTTT. The chain joins TRBV25-1 to TRBJ1-4; no firm D call. V shed 2 bases and J shed 2 bases, with 6 bases lying between them. The CDR3 consists of 14 residues. The germline V gene encodes CDR1 MGHDK and CDR2 SYGVNS.

The chain is built from TRBV10-3 and TRBJ2-1; 7 bases fit TRBD2. In germline, CDR1 is ENHRY, CDR2 SYGVKD. The CDR3 has 11 residues. V lost 2 bases and J lost 15; bases outside the gene matches: 4. The CDR3 nucleotides read TGTGCCATCAGTGAGGGGGAGGGGACGTTCTTC. It yields the protein CAISEGEGTFF.

The chain combines TRBV9 with TRBJ2-7, with unresolved D. The V gene lost 3 bases and the J gene lost 4 bases, with 11 bases spanning the gap. This CDR3 has 13 residues. Germline-derived CDR1 and CDR2 are SGDLS and YYNGEE. CDR3 coding DNA: TGTGCCAGCAGCGCACAAACCGGGTACGAGCAGTACTTC. This sequence encodes CASSAQTGYEQYF.

The chain employs TRBV18 and TRBJ2-3; 7 nucleotides match TRBD1. The V segment lost 2 bases and the J segment 1 base; nucleotides outside the gene matches: 6. Per germline, CDR1 KGHSH and CDR2 LQKENI. The CDR3 is 16 amino acids. The DNA for the CDR3 is TGTGCCAGCTCACCAGTAGGCACAGGGGGCACAGATACGCAGTATTTT. Protein: CASSPVGTGGTDTQYF.

The CDR3 sequence is CASSDSSEYYNEQFF. The DNA of the CDR3 is TGTGCCAGCAGCGACTCTAGCGAGTACTACAATGAGCAGTTCTTC. The chain uses TRBV9 and TRBJ2-1; the D gene is possibly TRBD2 (6 bases). Germline V gene data show CDR1 as SGDLS and CDR2 as YYNGEE. The germline V and J ends were trimmed by 3 bases and 3 bases, with 13 bases remaining between them. CDR3 length: 15 residues. Looking up the rest from reference TRBV9 and TRBJ2-1 gives the full variable domain: DSGVTQTPKHLITATGQRVTLRCSPRSGDLSVYWYQQSLDQGLQFLIQYYNGEERAKGNILERFSAQQFPDLHSELNLSSLELGDSALYFCASSDSSEYYNEQFFGPGTRLTVL.

The chain has TRBV6-6 and TRBJ1-6; D is uncertain. Germline-derived CDR1 and CDR2 are MNHNY and SVGAGI (reference sequence). Trimming cost V 5 bases and J 7 bases, with 9 bases left between them. There are 13 residues in the CDR3. CDR3 region: CASSPAGNSPLHF. The CDR3 DNA follows: TGTGCCAGCAGTCCCGCGGGGAATTCACCCCTCCACTTT.

The chain combines TRBV2 with TRBJ2-1, with D perhaps matching TRBD2 (7 bases). Germline-derived CDR1 and CDR2 are SNHLY and FYNNEI. The CDR3 is 14 amino acids. The V and J ends lost 8 bases and 7 bases respectively, with 18 bases between them. CDR3 DNA sequence: TGTGCCAGCCAAATCCTAAGGGGGGGGAATGAGCAGTTCTTC. Translated: CASQILRGGNEQFF. Filled out from reference TRBV2 and TRBJ2-1, the complete variable domain reads EPEVTQTPSHQVTQMGQEVILRCVPISNHLYFYWYRQILGQKVEFLVSFYNNEISEKSEIFDDQFSVERPDGSNFTLKIRSTKLEDSAMYFCASQILRGGNEQFFGPGTRLTVL.

This chain uses TRBV27 with TRBJ2-7; perhaps TRBD2 as D (6 bases). The CDR3 totals 16 residues. V lost 5 bases and J 2 bases, leaving 19 bases between the germline ends. Germline V lookup: CDR1 MNHEY, CDR2 SMNVEV (reference sequence). The CDR3 loop reads CASSVLFTQRAYEQYF. The CDR3 nucleotides are TGTGCCAGCAGTGTCCTATTTACCCAGCGGGCCTACGAGCAGTACTTC.

CDR3 sequence (DNA): TGTGCCAGCAGCTTGGAGGGCAGAGGCATATATTTT. This gives the protein CASSLEGRGIYF. The chain uses TRBV7-9 and TRBJ1-3; D not resolved. Germline V gene lookup returns CDR1 SEHNR and CDR2 FQNEAQ (reference sequence). V was trimmed by 3 bases and J by 12 bases, leaving 12 bases between them. The CDR3 spans 12 residues.

The V and J genes are TRBV15 and TRBJ2-1, with D possibly TRBD1 on 5 matching bases. The germline V gene has CDR1 LNHNV and CDR2 YYDKDF (reference sequence). V shed 8 bases and J shed 12 bases, with 17 bases lying between them. There are 12 residues in the CDR3. In nucleotides, the CDR3 is TGTGCCACCCATAAACCAGGGAACGTGCAGTTCTTC. As protein: CATHKPGNVQFF. The variable domain in full, with the rest retrieved from reference TRBV15 and TRBJ2-1, is DAMVIQNPRYQVTQFGKPVTLSCSQTLNHNVMYWYQQKSSQAPKLLFHYYDKDFNNEADTPDNFQSRRPNTSFCFLDIRSPGLGDTAMYLCATHKPGNVQFFGPGTRLTVL.